One sample yielded the 4 T cell receptor beta chains listed below, sequenced in a study of blood T cell repertoires in COVID-19. The table came from immunoSEQ multiplex PCR; TCRdb's copy has only in-frame clones and leaves some out. The sample contains a few hundred thousand clones, approximately 80% of which appear only once. The sample was peripheral blood. The receptors stem from a man aged 35 to 55 who had recovered from COVID-19.

V and J are TRBV4-1 and TRBJ1-1; a possible D gene is TRBD1 (6 bases). The CDR3 runs 18 residues. V lost 2 bases to trimming and J lost 3 bases, with 22 bases between them. In germline, CDR1 is MGHRA, CDR2 YSYEKL. The CDR3 nucleotides read TGCGCCAGCAGCCAACCCCGGGGCAGGGGTAGTTTGTACACTGAAGCTTTCTTT. This codes for CASSQPRGRGSLYTEAFF.

This clone was observed a few times. The rearrangement uses TRBV13 and TRBJ2-3; D is perhaps TRBD2 (6 bases). The V end was cut by 5 bases, the J end by 6 bases, with 12 bases between. CDR1 is PRHDT, CDR2 FYEKMQ, per germline (reference sequence). The CDR3 runs to 13 residues. The CDR3 DNA reads TGTGCCAGCAGCGGCGGGACTCCCGATACGCAGTATTTT. This encodes CASSGGTPDTQYF.

This chain links TRBV2 with TRBJ1-1, with D tentatively TRBD1 (6 bases). The CDR3 is 13 amino acids. Germline CDR1 is SNHLY and CDR2 is FYNNEI. V was cut by 2 bases and J by 11 bases, with 15 bases left in between. CDR3 in DNA: TGTGCCAGCAGTGAATTCCGGGACACGAGGGCTTTCTTT. Its protein is CASSEFRDTRAFF.

This clone came up once. The rearrangement joins TRBV21-1 to TRBJ2-3; the table's D call, TRBD1, has no DNA check behind it. TRBV21-1 is tagged as a pseudogene. The CDR3 extends over 15 amino acids. The DNA for the CDR3 is TGTGCCAGCAGCAGGCGGACAGGTGAAACAGATACGCAGTATTTT. Translating gives CASSRRTGETDTQYF.